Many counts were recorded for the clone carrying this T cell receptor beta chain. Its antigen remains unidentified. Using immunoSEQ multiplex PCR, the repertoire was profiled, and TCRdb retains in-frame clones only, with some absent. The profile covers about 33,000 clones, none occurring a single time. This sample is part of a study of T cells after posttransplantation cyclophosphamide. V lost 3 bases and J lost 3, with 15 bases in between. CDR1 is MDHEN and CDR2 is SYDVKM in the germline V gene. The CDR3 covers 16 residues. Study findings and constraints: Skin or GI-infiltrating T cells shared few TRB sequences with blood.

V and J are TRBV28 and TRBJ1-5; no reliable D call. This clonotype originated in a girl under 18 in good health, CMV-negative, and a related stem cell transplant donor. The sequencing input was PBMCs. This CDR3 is CASSFLQVSVNQPQHF. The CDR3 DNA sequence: TGTGCCAGCAGTTTCCTCCAGGTCTCAGTCAATCAGCCCCAGCATTTT.